Below, 21 T cell receptor beta chains from the same sample are listed, as sequenced in a study of blood T cells in healthy people across ages. With a J-beta primer mix and a sample-barcoded 5' primer, a second PCR ran about 7 to 12 cycles. TCRdb recomputed calls from the 5' RACE reads with MiXCR, one row per CDR3 protein. The data contain roughly 1 million distinct CDR3 sequences, roughly a quarter of them seen just once; the ten biggest clones take up approximately 0.71%. These data were also filed under a second study, of T cells of mothers and their children.

The sample consisted of blood. These receptor sequences come from a girl aged 2-10 years in good health.

In this sample, this clonotype turned up a few times. The chain is built from TRBV9 and TRBJ2-3; TRBD2 matches at 7 bases. V shed 4 bases, J shed 10 bases, and the junction held 6 bases outside the gene matches. CDR3 size: 12 residues. CDR1 is SGDLS, CDR2 YYNGEE, per germline. CDR3: CASSPRDYSQYF. In nucleotides, the CDR3 is TGTGCCAGCAGCCCACGGGACTACTCGCAGTATTTT.

This clonotype came up a few times. The chain is built from TRBV18 and TRBJ2-1, with TRBD2 identical over 12 bases. This CDR3 comprises 16 residues. Germline V lookup: CDR1 KGHSH, CDR2 LQKENI. J gave up 7 bases and V 2 bases, and 6 bases lay outside the gene matches. CDR3: CASSPWPSGGANEQFF. For the CDR3, the DNA is TGTGCCAGCTCACCATGGCCTAGCGGGGGGGCAAATGAGCAGTTCTTC.

V gene TRBV11-2 combines with J gene TRBJ2-3, with a weak D call TRBD2 (7 bases). Trimming took off 3 bases at V and 6 bases at J, with 19 bases between the two ends. The CDR3 covers 16 residues. Germline V lookup: CDR1 SGHAT, CDR2 FQNNGV. CDR3 nucleotides: TGTGCCAGCAGCTTGACGGGGGGCCCTCAGGGGGATACGCAGTATTTT. Amino acid sequence: CASSLTGGPQGDTQYF.

This clonotype was found a few times. V gene TRBV25-1 combines with J gene TRBJ1-1; D is unresolved. The V end was cut by 2 bases, the J end by 1 base, with 8 bases between. This CDR3 is 14 amino acids long. Germline V lookup: CDR1 MGHDK, CDR2 SYGVNS. Here the CDR3 reads CASSEPGPNTEAFF. Here the CDR3 DNA reads TGTGCCAGCAGTGAACCGGGTCCGAACACTGAAGCTTTCTTT.

The J gene is TRBJ2-5, the V gene TRBV6-2 or TRBV6-3, with 14 bases lining up with TRBD2. Germline CDR1 MNHEY, CDR2 SVGEGT. The CDR3 consists of 17 residues. The V segment lost 0 bases and the J segment 3 bases; nucleotides outside the gene matches: 3. CDR3 residues: CASSYSMGLAGEETQYF. The CDR3, as DNA: TGTGCCAGCAGTTACTCCATGGGACTAGCGGGGGAAGAGACCCAGTACTTC.

The chain joins TRBV13 to TRBJ1-5; maybe TRBD1 (5 bases). Trimming stripped 5 bases from V and 9 bases from J, with 17 bases between. The CDR3 runs 14 residues. Germline CDR1 is PRHDT and CDR2 is FYEKMQ (reference sequence). CDR3 region: CASSQGTGSRPQHF. CDR3 in DNA: TGTGCCAGCAGCCAAGGGACTGGGAGTCGGCCCCAGCATTTT.

The gene calls are TRBV20-1 and TRBJ2-5; a weak D match, TRBD2 (6 bases). The V end was cut by 6 bases, the J end by 10 bases, with 18 bases between. This CDR3 contains 12 residues. Germline assignment: CDR1 DFQATT and CDR2 SNEGSKA (reference sequence). CDR3 sequence (DNA): TGCAGTGCCCCGGCACCCTACGGGAGCCAGTACTTC. It is translated as CSAPAPYGSQYF.

This clonotype has a handful of counts. This chain links TRBV4-2 with TRBJ2-7; TRBD2 matches at 7 bases. Losses at the gene ends were 2 bases for V and 3 bases for J; bases not matched to a gene: 7. Germline values: CDR1 LGHNA, CDR2 YNFKEQ. The CDR3 is 15 amino acids. In DNA, the CDR3 is TGTGCCAGCAGCCAAAGCCCTGGCGGGAGCTACGAGCAGTACTTC. Protein sequence: CASSQSPGGSYEQYF.

Only a few counts were recorded for this clonotype. The chain combines TRBV5-1 with TRBJ1-6; D call uncertain. The CDR3 loop spans 13 amino acids. The germline gives CDR1 SGHRS, CDR2 YFSETQ. The V end lost 4 bases, the J end lost 5 bases, and 7 bases lay between the germline ends. The chain's CDR3 is CASSLEDNSPLHF. As DNA, the CDR3 is TGCGCCAGCAGCCTTGAGGATAATTCACCCCTCCACTTT. Based on the CDR3 plus reference TRBV5-1 and TRBJ1-6, the full variable domain is KAGVTQTPRYLIKTRGQQVTLSCSPISGHRSVSWYQQTPGQGLQFLFEYFSETQRNKGNFPGRFSGRQFSNSRSEMNVSTLELGDSALYLCASSLEDNSPLHFGNGTRLTVT.

CDR3 sequence reads: CSVCGGDETQYF. The CDR3 DNA reads TGCAGCGTTTGCGGGGGTGACGAGACCCAGTACTTC. The chain employs TRBV29-1 and TRBJ2-5; 7 positions match TRBD2. This CDR3 is 12 amino acids long. Trimming at V came to 5 bases and at J to 5 bases, leaving 5 bases not matched to a gene. Germline-derived CDR1 and CDR2 are SQVTM and ANQGSEA.

This chain joins TRBV6-1 and TRBJ2-7; D unresolved. CDR1 is MNHNS and CDR2 is SASEGT in the germline V gene. The CDR3 consists of 15 residues. Trimming removed 2 bases at V and 2 bases at J, with 13 bases between. This CDR3 is CASSEYSRGTYEQYF. DNA of the CDR3: TGTGCCAGCAGTGAATATTCGAGAGGAACCTACGAGCAGTACTTC.

Note on this clonotype: The junction departs from the called germline gene at one end, perhaps through a read error. V usage is TRBV29-1 and J usage is TRBJ2-2, with D possibly being TRBD2 (5 bases). Germline lookup yields CDR1 SQVTM and CDR2 ANQGSEA. CDR3 length equals 16 residues. This chain's CDR3 is CSVEGGGPSNTGELLF. The CDR3 coding sequence is TGCAGCGTTGAAGGCGGAGGACCCTCGAACACCGGGGAGCTGCTTTTT.

This chain uses TRBV29-1 with TRBJ1-4, with D possibly TRBD1 on 5 matching bases. The CDR3 consists of 14 residues. Per the germline V gene, CDR1 is SQVTM and CDR2 is ANQGSEA. V lost 4 bases to trimming and J lost 5 bases, with 14 bases between them. CDR3 nucleotide sequence: TGCAGCGTTGGTAAGGGTGGGGCGAATGAAAAACTGTTTTTT. This gives the protein CSVGKGGANEKLFF.

The rearrangement uses TRBV27 and TRBJ2-1; either TRBD1 or TRBD2 may fit D (5 bases each). Germline assignment: CDR1 MNHEY and CDR2 SMNVEV (reference sequence). Between the trimmed V and J ends, which lost 5 bases and 6 bases, there was a span of 17 bases. This CDR3 is 15 amino acids long. The CDR3 loop reads CASSKSGTPFNEQFF. The CDR3 bases are TGTGCCAGCAGTAAATCCGGGACCCCCTTCAATGAGCAGTTCTTC.

This chain links TRBV6-5 with TRBJ1-1; maybe TRBD1 (6 bases). Germline values: CDR1 MNHEY, CDR2 SVGAGI. The CDR3 contains 15 residues. V lost 3 bases and J lost 2, with 13 bases in between. In DNA form, the CDR3 reads TGTGCCAGCAGTTATGGGTTACAGGGAAACACTGAAGCTTTCTTT. Its translation: CASSYGLQGNTEAFF.

The J gene is TRBJ2-5, the V gene TRBV28, with 9 nucleotides matching TRBD1. V lost 4 bases, J lost 5 bases, and 5 bases stayed unmatched. The germline V gene encodes CDR1 MDHEN and CDR2 SYDVKM. The CDR3 consists of 14 residues. The CDR3 region has the DNA TGTGCCAGCAGTTCAGGGACAGGGAGTGAGACCCAGTACTTC. Protein sequence: CASSSGTGSETQYF.

This clonotype has only a few counts. V gene TRBV6-5 combines with J gene TRBJ2-1; the D gene is possibly TRBD2 (5 bases). The CDR3 has 14 amino acids. Germline assignment: CDR1 MNHEY and CDR2 SVGAGI. V shed 3 bases and J shed 4 bases, with 10 bases lying between them. CDR3 loop: CASSYLEGYNEQFF. The CDR3 DNA reads as TGTGCCAGCAGTTATCTTGAGGGATACAATGAGCAGTTCTTC.

This chain uses TRBV29-1 with TRBJ2-7, with D possibly being TRBD2 (6 bases). The J call is uncertain, as TRBJ2-1 better fits the DNA end. This CDR3 is 14 amino acids long. Germline V lookup: CDR1 SQVTM, CDR2 ANQGSEA. The CDR3 coding sequence is TGCAGCCTCAACCCGGCGGGAATCTACAATGAGCAGTTCTTC. This sequence encodes CSLNPAGIYNEQFF.

The chain is built from TRBV7-2 and TRBJ2-6, with D tentatively TRBD1 (5 bases). V was shortened by 8 bases and J by 1 base, with 21 bases between the two germline ends. Per the germline V gene, CDR1 is SGHTA and CDR2 is FQGNSA. The CDR3 has 18 amino acids. The DNA of the CDR3 is TGTGCCAGCTCCTTGAGAAAGACAGATTTATCTGGGGCCAACGTCCTGACTTTC. Translated, it gives CASSLRKTDLSGANVLTF.

The rearrangement joins TRBV9 to TRBJ2-5; the D is unclear. The CDR3 is 13 residues long. Trimming removed 4 bases at V and 5 bases at J, with 12 bases between. Germline CDR1 and CDR2: SGDLS and YYNGEE. This chain's CDR3 is CASSPQLDETQYF. As DNA, the CDR3 is TGTGCCAGCAGCCCACAGTTGGATGAGACCCAGTACTTC.

A few counts support this clonotype. The chain uses TRBV29-1 and TRBJ2-7; D is possibly TRBD1 (6 bases). The CDR3 is made up of 14 amino acids. V shed 6 bases and J shed 0 bases, with 15 bases lying between them. Looked up from germline, CDR1 is SQVTM and CDR2 is ANQGSEA. DNA for the CDR3: TGCAGCGTAGAGACCGACAGGTCCTCCTACGAGCAGTACTTC. Translated, it gives CSVETDRSSYEQYF.